Sequencing of this T cell receptor beta chain was carried out in a study of blood T cell repertoires in COVID-19. As for the study in general: Researchers got acute and convalescent COVID-19 samples from the United States, Italy and Spain. Nucleic acid was either cDNA or gDNA, and it came from T cells, B-cell-depleted T cells, or PBMCs.

Per the authors' pipeline: The authors estimated nucleated cell counts from reference gene primer amplification. Produced via immunoSEQ multiplex PCR; TCRdb's table is partial and in-frame only. D and trimming come from the DNA, and the V and J calls and clone size come from that table. The sample holds roughly 250,000 clones, roughly 87% seen once. The source is a woman aged 25 to 39 with acute or convalescent COVID-19. Sequencing was performed on peripheral blood.

CDR3 nucleotide sequence: TGTGCCAGCTCACCACCCGGGAGGGGCATAGAGACCCAGTACTTC. This translates into CASSPPGRGIETQYF. The rearrangement joins TRBV18 to TRBJ2-5; 8 nucleotides match TRBD2. Per the germline V gene, CDR1 is KGHSH and CDR2 is LQKENI. CDR3 length: 15 residues. V dropped 0 bases and J dropped 4; count of bases not matched to a gene: 4.